This T cell receptor beta chain is drawn from a study of CD8+CD57+ T cells in acquired aplastic anemia. The germline V and J ends were trimmed by 0 bases and 6 bases, with 7 bases remaining between them. The CDR3 loop spans 13 amino acids. Germline-derived CDR1 and CDR2 are LNHNV and YYDKDF (reference sequence). This clonotype was recorded only once. CDR3 and TCR beta VDJ profiling relied on a genomic DNA template. TCRdb re-derived calls from the reads in MiXCR, one entry per CDR3 protein. The sample includes 200,000 or so distinct CDR3 sequences, more than 55% of them seen just once. Previously, flow cytometry had revealed CD8+CD57+ cell expansion in the patients chosen for sequencing. Sampling of blood occurred while the patients had still received no therapy.

The chain combines TRBV15 with TRBJ2-3; no reliable D call. What was sequenced was sorted CD4+, CD8+, or CD8+CD57+ T cells (not recorded which) from PBMCs. This TCR came from a human donor with aplastic anemia. The CDR3: CATSRDYRDTQYF. CDR3 coding DNA: TGTGCCACCAGCAGAGATTACCGGGATACGCAGTATTTT. Full variable domain (rest looked up from reference TRBV15 and TRBJ2-3): DAMVIQNPRYQVTQFGKPVTLSCSQTLNHNVMYWYQQKSSQAPKLLFHYYDKDFNNEADTPDNFQSRRPNTSFCFLDIRSPGLGDTAMYLCATSRDYRDTQYFGPGTRLTVL.